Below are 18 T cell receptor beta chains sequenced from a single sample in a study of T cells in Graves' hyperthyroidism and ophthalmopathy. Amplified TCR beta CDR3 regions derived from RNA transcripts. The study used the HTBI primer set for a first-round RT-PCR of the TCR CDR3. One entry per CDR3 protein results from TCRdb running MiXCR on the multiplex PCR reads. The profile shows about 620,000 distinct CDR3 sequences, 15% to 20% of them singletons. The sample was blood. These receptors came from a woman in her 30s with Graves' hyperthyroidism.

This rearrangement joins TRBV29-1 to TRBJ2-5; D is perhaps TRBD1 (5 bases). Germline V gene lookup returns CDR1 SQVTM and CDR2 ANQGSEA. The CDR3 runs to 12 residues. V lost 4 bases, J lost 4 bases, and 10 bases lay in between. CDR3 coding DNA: TGCAGCGTTGGAGGCACAGGAGAGACCCAGTACTTC. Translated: CSVGGTGETQYF. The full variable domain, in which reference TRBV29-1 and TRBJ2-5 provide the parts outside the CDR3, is SAVISQKPSRDICQRGTSLTIQCQVDSQVTMMFWYRQQPGQSLTLIATANQGSEATYESGFVIDKFPISRPNLTFSTLTVSNMSPEDSSIYLCSVGGTGETQYFGPGTRLLVL.

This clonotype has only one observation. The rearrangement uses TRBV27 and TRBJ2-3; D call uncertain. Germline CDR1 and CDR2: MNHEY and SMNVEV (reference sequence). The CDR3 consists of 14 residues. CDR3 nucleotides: TGTCACAGCAGTCCGCAGGTTTACCCGCCCACGCAGTATTTT. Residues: CHSSPQVYPPTQYF.

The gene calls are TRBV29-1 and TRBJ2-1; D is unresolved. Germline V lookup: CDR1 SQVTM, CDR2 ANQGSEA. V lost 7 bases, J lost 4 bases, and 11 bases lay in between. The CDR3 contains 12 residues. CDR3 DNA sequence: TGCAGCGCCAATATGGGGTACAATGAGCAGTTCTTC. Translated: CSANMGYNEQFF.

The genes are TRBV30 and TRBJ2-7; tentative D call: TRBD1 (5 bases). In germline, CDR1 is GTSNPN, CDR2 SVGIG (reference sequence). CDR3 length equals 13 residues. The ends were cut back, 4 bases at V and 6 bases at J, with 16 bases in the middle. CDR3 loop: CAWTRTGLGEQYF. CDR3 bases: TGTGCCTGGACGAGAACAGGTTTGGGCGAGCAGTACTTC.

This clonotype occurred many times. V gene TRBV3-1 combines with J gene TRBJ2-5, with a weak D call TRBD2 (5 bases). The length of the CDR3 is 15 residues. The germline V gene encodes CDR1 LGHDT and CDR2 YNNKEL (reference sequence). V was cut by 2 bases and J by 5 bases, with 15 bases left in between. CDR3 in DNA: TGTGCCAGCAGCCAAAGAGGGCGAGCGTTGGAGACCCAGTACTTC. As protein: CASSQRGRALETQYF.

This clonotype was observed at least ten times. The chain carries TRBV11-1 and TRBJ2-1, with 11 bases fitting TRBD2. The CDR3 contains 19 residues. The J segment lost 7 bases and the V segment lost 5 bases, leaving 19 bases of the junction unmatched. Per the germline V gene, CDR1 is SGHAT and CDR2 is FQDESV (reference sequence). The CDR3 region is CASSLTSGSFSSSRNEQFF. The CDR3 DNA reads TGTGCCAGCAGCCTTACTAGCGGGAGTTTTAGCTCTTCCCGAAATGAGCAGTTCTTC.

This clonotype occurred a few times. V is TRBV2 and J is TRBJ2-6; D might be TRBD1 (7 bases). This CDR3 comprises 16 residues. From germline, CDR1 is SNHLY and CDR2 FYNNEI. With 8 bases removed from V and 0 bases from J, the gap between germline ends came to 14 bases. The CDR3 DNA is TGTGCCAGCTCGCAGGGGGGCTTCTCTGGGGCCAACGTCCTGACTTTC. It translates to CASSQGGFSGANVLTF.

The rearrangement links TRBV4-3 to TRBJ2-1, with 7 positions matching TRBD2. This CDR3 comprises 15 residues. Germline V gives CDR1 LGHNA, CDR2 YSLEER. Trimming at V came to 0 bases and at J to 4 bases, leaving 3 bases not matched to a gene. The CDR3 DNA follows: TGCGCCAGCAGCCAAGACGGGACTATTTACAATGAGCAGTTCTTC. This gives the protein CASSQDGTIYNEQFF.

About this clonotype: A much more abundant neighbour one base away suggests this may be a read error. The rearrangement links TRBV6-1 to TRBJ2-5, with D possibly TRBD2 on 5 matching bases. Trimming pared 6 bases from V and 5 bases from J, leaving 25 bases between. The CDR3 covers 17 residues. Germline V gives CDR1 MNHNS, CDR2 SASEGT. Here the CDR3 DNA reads TGTGCCAGCAGCCGTGTCCTTTGGGCTACCGGGGAGGAGACCCAGTACTTC. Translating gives CASSRVLWATGEETQYF.

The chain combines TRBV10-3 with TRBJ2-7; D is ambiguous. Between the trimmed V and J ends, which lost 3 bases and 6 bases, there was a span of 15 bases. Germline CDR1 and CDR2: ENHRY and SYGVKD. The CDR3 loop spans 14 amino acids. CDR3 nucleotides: TGTGCCATCAGTGATGAGGCCCCCCGCGGCGAGCAGTACTTC. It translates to CAISDEAPRGEQYF.

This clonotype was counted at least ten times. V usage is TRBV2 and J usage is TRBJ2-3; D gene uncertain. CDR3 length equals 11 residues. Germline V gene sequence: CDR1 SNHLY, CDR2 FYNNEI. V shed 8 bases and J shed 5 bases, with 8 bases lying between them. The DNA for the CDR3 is TGTGCCAGCGGCCCAAGAGATACGCAGTATTTT. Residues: CASGPRDTQYF. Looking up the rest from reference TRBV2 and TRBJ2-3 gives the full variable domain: EPEVTQTPSHQVTQMGQEVILRCVPISNHLYFYWYRQILGQKVEFLVSFYNNEISEKSEIFDDQFSVERPDGSNFTLKIRSTKLEDSAMYFCASGPRDTQYFGPGTRLTVL.

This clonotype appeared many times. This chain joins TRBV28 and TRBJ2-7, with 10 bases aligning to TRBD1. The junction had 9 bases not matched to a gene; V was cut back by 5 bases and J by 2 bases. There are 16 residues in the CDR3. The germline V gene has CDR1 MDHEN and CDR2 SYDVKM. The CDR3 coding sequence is TGTGCCAGCAGTCCAGCGGGACAGGGGATTCCCTACGAGCAGTACTTC. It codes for CASSPAGQGIPYEQYF.

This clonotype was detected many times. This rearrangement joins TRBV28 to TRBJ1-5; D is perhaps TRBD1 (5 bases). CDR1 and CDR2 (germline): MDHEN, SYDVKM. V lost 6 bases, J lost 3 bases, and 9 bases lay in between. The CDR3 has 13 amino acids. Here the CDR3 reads CASRRDPNQPQHF. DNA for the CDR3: TGTGCCAGCAGGCGGGACCCCAATCAGCCCCAGCATTTT.

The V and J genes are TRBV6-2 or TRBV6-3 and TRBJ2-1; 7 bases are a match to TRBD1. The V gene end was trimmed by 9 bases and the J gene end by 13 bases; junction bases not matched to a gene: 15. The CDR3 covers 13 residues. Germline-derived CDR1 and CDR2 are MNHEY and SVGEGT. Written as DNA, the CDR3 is TGTGCCAGTCGGGGACAGATGGAGGAGACCCAGTTCTTC. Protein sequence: CASRGQMEETQFF.

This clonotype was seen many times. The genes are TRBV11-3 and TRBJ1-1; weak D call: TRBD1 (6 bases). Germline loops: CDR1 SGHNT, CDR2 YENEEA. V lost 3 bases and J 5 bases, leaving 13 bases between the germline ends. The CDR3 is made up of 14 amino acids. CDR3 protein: CASSLRGNRTEAFF. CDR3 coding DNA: TGTGCCAGCAGCTTGAGGGGGAATAGGACTGAAGCTTTCTTT.

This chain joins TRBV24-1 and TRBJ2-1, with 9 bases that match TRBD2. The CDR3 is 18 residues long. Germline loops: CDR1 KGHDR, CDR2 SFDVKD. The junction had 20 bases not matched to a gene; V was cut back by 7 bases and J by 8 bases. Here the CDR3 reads CATSRNVGAGGPKDEQFF. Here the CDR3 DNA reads TGTGCCACCAGCCGCAACGTGGGGGCGGGAGGGCCCAAGGATGAGCAGTTCTTC.

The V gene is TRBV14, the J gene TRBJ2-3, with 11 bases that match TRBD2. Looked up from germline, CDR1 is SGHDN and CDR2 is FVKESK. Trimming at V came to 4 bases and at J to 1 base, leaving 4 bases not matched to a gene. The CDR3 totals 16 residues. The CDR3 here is CASSPEGLAGTDTQYF. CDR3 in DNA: TGTGCCAGCAGCCCTGAGGGACTAGCGGGCACAGATACGCAGTATTTT. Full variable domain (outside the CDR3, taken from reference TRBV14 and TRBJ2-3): EAGVTQFPSHSVIEKGQTVTLRCDPISGHDNLYWYRRVMGKEIKFLLHFVKESKQDESGMPNNRFLAERTGGTYSTLKVQPAELEDSGVYFCASSPEGLAGTDTQYFGPGTRLTVL.

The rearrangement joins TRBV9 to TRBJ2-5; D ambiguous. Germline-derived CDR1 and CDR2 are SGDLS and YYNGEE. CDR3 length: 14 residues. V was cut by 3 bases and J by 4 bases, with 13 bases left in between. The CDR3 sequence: CASSAGSWVETQYF. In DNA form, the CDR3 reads TGTGCCAGCAGCGCTGGTTCCTGGGTAGAGACCCAGTACTTC.